This is a list of T cell receptor beta chains from one sample in a study of shared clonotypes between healthy human individuals. Using immunoSEQ multiplex PCR, the repertoire was profiled, and TCRdb retains in-frame clones only, with some absent. The sample has roughly 2.1 million clones; approximately 94% are singletons. Material for sequencing was naive CD8+ T cells from PBMCs. Receptors were obtained from a man aged 18 to 29 in good health. Some clones in this sample may be carry-over from other donors' samples. CDR3s include the opening cysteine and the closing phenylalanine or tryptophan. D genes are given only for firm matches. Where a row states a size, it is once, few, many or the class of an expanded clone; other rows omit it.

j_call v_call d_call clone_size cdr3_nt cdr3_aa
TRBJ1-4 TRBV6-6 . . TGTGCCAGCAGCGACCCTAGTAGGGGTGAAAAACTGTTTTTT CASSDPSRGEKLFF
TRBJ1-1 TRBV7-8 . . TGTGCCAGCGGAGGGGCGGAAATCGGAAACACTGAAGCTTTCTTT CASGGAEIGNTEAFF
TRBJ1-2 TRBV27 TRBD1 once TGTGCCAGCAGTTTATTGCCGGGACAGTTCGGCGGCTACACCTTC CASSLLPGQFGGYTF
TRBJ2-1 TRBV9 . once TGTGCCAGCAGCGTAGGCGGGACAGCGACGAATGAGCAGTTCTTC CASSVGGTATNEQFF
TRBJ2-7 TRBV29-1 . . TGCAGCGTGCGGGGTTCACCCTACGAGCAGTACTTC CSVRGSPYEQYF
TRBJ1-5 TRBV13 TRBD1 . TGTGCCAGCAGCAGTTACCGGGACAGGGGGCGCTTGGAGCCCCAGCATTTT CASSSYRDRGRLEPQHF
TRBJ1-1 TRBV30 . few TGTGCCTGGAGTGTGGTCCTGGGGGAAGCTTTCTTT CAWSVVLGEAFF
TRBJ1-2 TRBV4-2 . . TGTGCCAGCAGCCAAGATTTGGGGATTCTGTATGGCTACACCTTC CASSQDLGILYGYTF
TRBJ1-1 TRBV5-6 . . TGTGCCAGCAGCTTGGTCCGGGCGGGTGAAGCTTTCTTT CASSLVRAGEAFF
TRBJ1-1 TRBV7-9 . . TGTGCCAGCAGCTTAGAGAGGGAAAAGACTGAAGCTTTCTTT CASSLEREKTEAFF
TRBJ2-7 TRBV14 TRBD1 . TGTGCCAGCAGCCCTCCAGAGACAGGGCCCTACGAGCAGTACTTC CASSPPETGPYEQYF
TRBJ1-1 TRBV4-1 . . TGCGCCAGCAGCCAAGATTATGGAGATCCTAACACTGAAGCTTTCTTT CASSQDYGDPNTEAFF
TRBJ2-7 TRBV15 . . TGTGCCACCAGCGACGAATTCAGACAGGTCCACGAGCAGTACTTC CATSDEFRQVHEQYF
TRBJ2-7 TRBV2 . . TGTGCCAGCGACGCCGTTAACTCCTACGAGCAGTACTTC CASDAVNSYEQYF
TRBJ2-3 TRBV4-2 TRBD2 . TGTGCCAGCAGCCAAGAACTAGCGGGAGAACAAGATACGCAGTATTTT CASSQELAGEQDTQYF
TRBJ1-4 TRBV25-1 . . TGTGCCAGCAGTGAGGGACTCTTTGGGGAAAAACTGTTTTTT CASSEGLFGEKLFF
TRBJ2-4 TRBV4-1 . . TGCGCCAGCAGCCAACCCGGGCTTTCCCTAGCCAAAAACATTCAGTACTTC CASSQPGLSLAKNIQYF
TRBJ1-2 TRBV4-3 . . TGCGCCAGCAGCCAAGGTGAATGGTCAGCCACCGGCTATGGCTACACCTTC CASSQGEWSATGYGYTF
TRBJ2-2 TRBV6-5 . . TGTGCCAGCAGTTACTACGGCTATGAGGGGGCCGGGGAGCTGTTTTTT CASSYYGYEGAGELFF
TRBJ2-3 TRBV10-1 TRBD1 . TGCGCCAGCAGGGTGGACAGGGGGCTAGATACGCAGTATTTT CASRVDRGLDTQYF
TRBJ2-1 TRBV30 . . TGTGCCTGGGGAGAGGGTAATGAGCAGTTCTTC CAWGEGNEQFF
TRBJ2-1 TRBV27 . . TGTGCCAGCAGTTTAGAGGGCCGCGATGAGCAGTTCTTC CASSLEGRDEQFF